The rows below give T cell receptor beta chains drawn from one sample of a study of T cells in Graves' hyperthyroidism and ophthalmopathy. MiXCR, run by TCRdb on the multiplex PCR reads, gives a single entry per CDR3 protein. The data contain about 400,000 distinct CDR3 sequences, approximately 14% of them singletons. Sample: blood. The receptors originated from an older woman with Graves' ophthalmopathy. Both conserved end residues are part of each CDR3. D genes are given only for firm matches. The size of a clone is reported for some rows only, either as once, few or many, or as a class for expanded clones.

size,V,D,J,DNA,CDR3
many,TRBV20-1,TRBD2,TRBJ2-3,TGCAGTGCTAGAGATCTAAACCTCCGACTAGCGGGAATCGCAGATACGCAGTATTTT,CSARDLNLRLAGIADTQYF
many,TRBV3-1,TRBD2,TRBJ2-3,TGTGCCAGCAGCCGAGGTAGCGGGAGATCGGCAGATACGCAGTATTTT,CASSRGSGRSADTQYF
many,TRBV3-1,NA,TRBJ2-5,TGTGCCAGCAGCCAAAGATGGGGGGCAGGACAAGAGACCCAGTACTTC,CASSQRWGAGQETQYF
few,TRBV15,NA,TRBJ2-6,TGTGCCACCAGCAGAGGTCCGGGAACAATGTCTGGGGCCAACGTCCTGACTTTC,CATSRGPGTMSGANVLTF
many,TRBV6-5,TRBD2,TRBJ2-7,TGTGCCAGCAGTTACTCCGGGACTAGCGTCCTAGAGGGGTACGAGCAGTACTTC,CASSYSGTSVLEGYEQYF
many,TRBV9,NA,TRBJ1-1,TGTGCCAGCAGCCCCCTGGCCATGAACACTGAAGCTTTCTTT,CASSPLAMNTEAFF
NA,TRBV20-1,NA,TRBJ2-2,TGCAGTGCCGAGGGACCCGCGAACACCGGGGAGCTGTTTTTT,CSAEGPANTGELFF
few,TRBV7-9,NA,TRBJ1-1,TGTGCCAGCAGCTTTATAAAAGACGGTGAAGCTTTCTTT,CASSFIKDGEAFF
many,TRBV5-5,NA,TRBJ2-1,TGTGCCAGCAGCTTGGCCCTCCGTGAGCAGTTCTTC,CASSLALREQFF
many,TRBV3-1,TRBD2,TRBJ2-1,TGTGCCAGCAGCCCCCCTAGCGGGAGGGCCGGAGAGCAGTTCTTC,CASSPPSGRAGEQFF
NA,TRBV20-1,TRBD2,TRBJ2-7,TGCAGTGCTCTCGAAGCGGGAGAGCGCGAGCAGTACTTC,CSALEAGEREQYF